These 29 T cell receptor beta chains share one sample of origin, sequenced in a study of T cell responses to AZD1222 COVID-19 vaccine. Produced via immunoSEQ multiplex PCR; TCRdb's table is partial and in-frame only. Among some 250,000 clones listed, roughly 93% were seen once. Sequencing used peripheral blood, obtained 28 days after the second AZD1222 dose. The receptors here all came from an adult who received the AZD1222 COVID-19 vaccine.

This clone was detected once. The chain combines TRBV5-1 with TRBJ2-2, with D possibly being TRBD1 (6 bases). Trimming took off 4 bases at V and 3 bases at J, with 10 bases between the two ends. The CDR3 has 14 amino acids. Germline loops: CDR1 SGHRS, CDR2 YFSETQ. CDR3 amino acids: CASSIAGDTGELFF. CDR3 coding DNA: TGCGCCAGCAGCATCGCAGGGGACACCGGGGAGCTGTTTTTT.

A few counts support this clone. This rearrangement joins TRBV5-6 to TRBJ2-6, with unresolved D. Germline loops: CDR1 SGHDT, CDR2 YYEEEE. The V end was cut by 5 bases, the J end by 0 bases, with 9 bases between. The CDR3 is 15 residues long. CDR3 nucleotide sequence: TGTGCCAGCAGTCGTTTTGTCTCTGGGGCCAACGTCCTGACTTTC. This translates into CASSRFVSGANVLTF.

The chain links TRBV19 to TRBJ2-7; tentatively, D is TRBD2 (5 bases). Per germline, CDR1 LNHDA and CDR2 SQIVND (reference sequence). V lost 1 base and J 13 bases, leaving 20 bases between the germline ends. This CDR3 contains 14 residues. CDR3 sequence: CASSIVRAELPEYF. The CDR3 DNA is TGTGCCAGTAGTATAGTAAGAGCGGAACTTCCAGAATACTTC.

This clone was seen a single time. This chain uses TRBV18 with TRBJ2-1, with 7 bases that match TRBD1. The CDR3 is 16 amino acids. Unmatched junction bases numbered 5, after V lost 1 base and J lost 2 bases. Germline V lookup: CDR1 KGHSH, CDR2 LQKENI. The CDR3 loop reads CASSPRQGRPYNEQFF. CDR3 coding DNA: TGTGCCAGCTCACCACGACAGGGCCGCCCCTACAATGAGCAGTTCTTC. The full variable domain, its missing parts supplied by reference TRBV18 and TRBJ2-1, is NAGVMQNPRHLVRRRGQEARLRCSPMKGHSHVYWYRQLPEEGLKFMVYLQKENIIDESGMPKERFSAEFPKEGPSILRIQQVVRGDSAAYFCASSPRQGRPYNEQFFGPGTRLTVL.

The CDR3 DNA sequence: TGTGCCACCAGCAGGTGGACTAGCGGGTGGGGAGTGGATGAGCAGTTCTTC. This encodes CATSRWTSGWGVDEQFF. This rearrangement joins TRBV15 to TRBJ2-1; TRBD2 matches at 11 bases. CDR3 length equals 17 residues. V shed 3 bases, J shed 8 bases, and the junction held 12 bases outside the gene matches. Germline CDR1 is LNHNV and CDR2 is YYDKDF (reference sequence).

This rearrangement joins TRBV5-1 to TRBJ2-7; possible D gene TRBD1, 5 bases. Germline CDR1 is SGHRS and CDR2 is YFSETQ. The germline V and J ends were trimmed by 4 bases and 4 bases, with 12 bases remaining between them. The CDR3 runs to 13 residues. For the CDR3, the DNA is TGCGCCAGCAGCGTAGATCCAGGGTACGAGCAGTACTTC. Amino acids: CASSVDPGYEQYF.

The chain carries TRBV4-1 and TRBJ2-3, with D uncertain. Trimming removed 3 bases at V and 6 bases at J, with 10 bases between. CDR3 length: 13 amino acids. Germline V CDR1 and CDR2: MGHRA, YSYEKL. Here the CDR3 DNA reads TGCGCCAGCAGCCACCTAGGGTATGATACGCAGTATTTT. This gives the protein CASSHLGYDTQYF.

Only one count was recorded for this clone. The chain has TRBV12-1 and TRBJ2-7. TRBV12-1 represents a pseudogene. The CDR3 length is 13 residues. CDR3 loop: CASSPGSLYEQYF. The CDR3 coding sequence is TGTGCCAGCAGCCCGGGCTCCCTCTACGAGCAGTACTTC.

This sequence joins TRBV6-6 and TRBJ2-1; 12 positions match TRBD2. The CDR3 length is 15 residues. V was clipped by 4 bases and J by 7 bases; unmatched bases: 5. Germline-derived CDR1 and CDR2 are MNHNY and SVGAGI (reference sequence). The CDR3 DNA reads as TGTGCCAGCAGTTTCCGACTAGCGGGAGAAAATGAGCAGTTCTTC. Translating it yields CASSFRLAGENEQFF.

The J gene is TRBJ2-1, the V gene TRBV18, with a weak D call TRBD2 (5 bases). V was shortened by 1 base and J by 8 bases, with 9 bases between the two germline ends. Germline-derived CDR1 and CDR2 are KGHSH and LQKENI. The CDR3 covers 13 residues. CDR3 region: CASSPLTGYEQFF. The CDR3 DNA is TGTGCCAGCTCACCACTTACGGGGTATGAGCAGTTCTTC. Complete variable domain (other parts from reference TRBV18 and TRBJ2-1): NAGVMQNPRHLVRRRGQEARLRCSPMKGHSHVYWYRQLPEEGLKFMVYLQKENIIDESGMPKERFSAEFPKEGPSILRIQQVVRGDSAAYFCASSPLTGYEQFFGPGTRLTVL.

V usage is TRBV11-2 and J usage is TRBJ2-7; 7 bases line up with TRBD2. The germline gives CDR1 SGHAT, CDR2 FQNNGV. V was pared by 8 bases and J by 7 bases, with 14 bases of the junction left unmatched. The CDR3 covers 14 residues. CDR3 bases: TGTGCCAGCGGGACTATGCGCTCCCGCTTGGAGCAGTACTTC. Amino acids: CASGTMRSRLEQYF.

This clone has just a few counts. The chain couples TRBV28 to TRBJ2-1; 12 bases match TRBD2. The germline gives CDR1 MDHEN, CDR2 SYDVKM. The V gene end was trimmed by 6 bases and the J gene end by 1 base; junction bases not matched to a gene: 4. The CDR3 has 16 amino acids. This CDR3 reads CASSPLAGGSYNEQFF. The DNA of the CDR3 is TGTGCCAGCAGCCCACTAGCGGGAGGATCCTACAATGAGCAGTTCTTC.

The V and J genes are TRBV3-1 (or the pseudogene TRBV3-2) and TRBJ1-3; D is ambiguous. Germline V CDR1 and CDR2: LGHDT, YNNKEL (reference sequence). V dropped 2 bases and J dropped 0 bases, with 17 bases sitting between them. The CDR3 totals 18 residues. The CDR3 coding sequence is TGTGCCAGCAGCCAATCTTTGACGGCCCTCTCCTCTGGAAACACCATATATTTT. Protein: CASSQSLTALSSGNTIYF.

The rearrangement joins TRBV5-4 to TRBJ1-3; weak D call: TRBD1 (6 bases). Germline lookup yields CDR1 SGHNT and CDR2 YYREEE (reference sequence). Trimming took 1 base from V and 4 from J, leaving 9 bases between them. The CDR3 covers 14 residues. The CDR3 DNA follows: TGTGCCAGCAGCTTGCAGGGGACCGGAAACACCATATATTTT. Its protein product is CASSLQGTGNTIYF.

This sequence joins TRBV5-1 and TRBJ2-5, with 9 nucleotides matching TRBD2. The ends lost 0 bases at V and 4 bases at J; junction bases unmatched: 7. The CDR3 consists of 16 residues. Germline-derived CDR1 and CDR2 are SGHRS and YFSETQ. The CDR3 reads CASSLGVAGVGETQYF. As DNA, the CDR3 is TGCGCCAGCAGCTTGGGTGTAGCGGGAGTAGGAGAGACCCAGTACTTC.

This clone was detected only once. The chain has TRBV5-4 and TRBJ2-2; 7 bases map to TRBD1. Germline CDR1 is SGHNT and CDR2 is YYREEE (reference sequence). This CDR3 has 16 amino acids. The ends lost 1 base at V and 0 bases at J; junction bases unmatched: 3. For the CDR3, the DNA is TGTGCCAGCAGCTTGAACAGGGGCGCGAACACCGGGGAGCTGTTTTTT. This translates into CASSLNRGANTGELFF.

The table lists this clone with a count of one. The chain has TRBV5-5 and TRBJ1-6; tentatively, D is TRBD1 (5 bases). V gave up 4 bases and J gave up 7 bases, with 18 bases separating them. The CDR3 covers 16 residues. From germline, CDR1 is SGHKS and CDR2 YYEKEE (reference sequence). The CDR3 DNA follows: TGTGCCAGCAGCCGGGCCGGGGGGTTCCCAAATTCACCCCTCCACTTT. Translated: CASSRAGGFPNSPLHF.

CDR3 nucleotide sequence: TGTGCCAGCAGTCCCTCCCCCACGACCGGGGGTTCCCAGCATTTT. Translating gives CASSPSPTTGGSQHF. The J gene is TRBJ1-5, the V gene TRBV6-2 or TRBV6-3; maybe TRBD1 (5 bases). There are 15 residues in the CDR3. Trimming stripped 5 bases from V and 11 bases from J, with 22 bases between. Looked up from germline, CDR1 is MNHEY and CDR2 is SVGEGT.

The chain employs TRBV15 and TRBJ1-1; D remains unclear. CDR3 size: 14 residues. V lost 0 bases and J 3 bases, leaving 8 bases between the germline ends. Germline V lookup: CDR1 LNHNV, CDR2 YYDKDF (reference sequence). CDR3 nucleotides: TGTGCCACCAGCAGAGATTGGGGTGACACTGAAGCTTTCTTT. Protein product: CATSRDWGDTEAFF.

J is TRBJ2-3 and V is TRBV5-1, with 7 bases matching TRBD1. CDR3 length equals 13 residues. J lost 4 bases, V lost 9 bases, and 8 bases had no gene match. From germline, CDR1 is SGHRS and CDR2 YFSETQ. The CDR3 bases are TGCGCCACCTCCTCCCAGGGGGCAGATACGCAGTATTTT. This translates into CATSSQGADTQYF.

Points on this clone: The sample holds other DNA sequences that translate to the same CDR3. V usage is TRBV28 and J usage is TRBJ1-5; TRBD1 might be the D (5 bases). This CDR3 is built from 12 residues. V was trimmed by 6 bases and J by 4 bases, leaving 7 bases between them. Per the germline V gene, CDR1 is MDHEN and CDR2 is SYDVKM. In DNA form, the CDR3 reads TGTGCCAGCAGGGGGCCTAATCAGCCCCAGCATTTT. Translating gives CASRGPNQPQHF.

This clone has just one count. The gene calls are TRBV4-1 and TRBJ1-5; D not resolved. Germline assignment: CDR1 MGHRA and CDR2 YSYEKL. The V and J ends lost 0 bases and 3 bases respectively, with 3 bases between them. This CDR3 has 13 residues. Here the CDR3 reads CASSQDHNQPQHF. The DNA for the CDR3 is TGCGCCAGCAGCCAAGACCACAATCAGCCCCAGCATTTT.

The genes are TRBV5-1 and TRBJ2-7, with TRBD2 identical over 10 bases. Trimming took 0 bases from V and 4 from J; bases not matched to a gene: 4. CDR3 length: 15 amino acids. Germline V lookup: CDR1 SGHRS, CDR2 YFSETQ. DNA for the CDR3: TGCGCCAGCAGCTTGGCAAGCGGGGGGGAGTACGAGCAGTACTTC. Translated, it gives CASSLASGGEYEQYF.

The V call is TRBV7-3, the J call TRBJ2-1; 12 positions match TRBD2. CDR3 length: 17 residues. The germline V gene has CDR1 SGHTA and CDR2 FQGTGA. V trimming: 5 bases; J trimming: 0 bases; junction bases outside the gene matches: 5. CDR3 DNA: TGTGCCAGCAGCAGACTGGGACTAGCGGGCTCCTACAATGAGCAGTTCTTC. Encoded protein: CASSRLGLAGSYNEQFF.

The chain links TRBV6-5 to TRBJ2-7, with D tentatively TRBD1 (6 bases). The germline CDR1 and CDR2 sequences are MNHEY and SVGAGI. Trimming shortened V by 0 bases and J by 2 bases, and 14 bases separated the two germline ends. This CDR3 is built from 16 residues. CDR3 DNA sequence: TGTGCCAGCAGTTACTCCCTCCGGACAGACCCCTACGAGCAGTACTTC. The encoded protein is CASSYSLRTDPYEQYF.

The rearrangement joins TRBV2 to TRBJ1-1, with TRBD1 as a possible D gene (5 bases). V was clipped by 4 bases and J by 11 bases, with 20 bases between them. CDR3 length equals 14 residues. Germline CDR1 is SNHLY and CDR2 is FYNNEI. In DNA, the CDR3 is TGTGCCAGCAGTGGAAATCGGGGAGAGGGGAAGGCTTTCTTT. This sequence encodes CASSGNRGEGKAFF.

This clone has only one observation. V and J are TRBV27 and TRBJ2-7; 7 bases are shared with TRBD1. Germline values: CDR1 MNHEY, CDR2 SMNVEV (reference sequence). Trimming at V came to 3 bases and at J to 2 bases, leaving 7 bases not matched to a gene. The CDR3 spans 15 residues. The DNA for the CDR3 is TGTGCCAGCAGTTTGGTCAGGGGGACCCCCTACGAGCAGTACTTC. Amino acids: CASSLVRGTPYEQYF.

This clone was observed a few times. The CDR3 nucleotides are TGTGCCAGTAGTCCTCTAGGGACTAGCGGGGGGATCCATGCCAAAAACATTCAGTACTTC. Translation: CASSPLGTSGGIHAKNIQYF. V usage is TRBV19 and J usage is TRBJ2-4, with 15 bases matching TRBD2. V lost 5 bases, J lost 1 base, and 12 bases stayed unmatched. Germline V CDR1 and CDR2: LNHDA, SQIVND (reference sequence). CDR3 length: 20 residues.

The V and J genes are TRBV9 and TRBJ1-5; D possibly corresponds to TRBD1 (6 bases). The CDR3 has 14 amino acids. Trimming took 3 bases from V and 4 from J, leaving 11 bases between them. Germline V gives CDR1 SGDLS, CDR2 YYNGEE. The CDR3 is CASSADSQNQPQHF. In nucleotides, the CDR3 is TGTGCCAGCAGCGCGGACAGTCAAAATCAGCCCCAGCATTTT.